The source of this T cell receptor (beta chain) is a study of T cells in Graves' hyperthyroidism and ophthalmopathy. This clonotype showed up many times. The CDR3 regions of TCR beta were amplified from RNA transcripts. HTBI primers were used for first-round RT-PCR of the TCR CDR3. MiXCR, applied by TCRdb to the multiplex PCR reads, yields one record per CDR3 protein. Among a few hundred thousand distinct CDR3 sequences listed, about a sixth were seen once. Germline CDR1 and CDR2: LGHDT and YNNKEL (reference sequence). The CDR3 is made up of 13 amino acids. Trimming pared 1 base from V and 5 bases from J, leaving 6 bases between.

The specimen sequenced was blood. The V gene is TRBV3-1, the J gene TRBJ2-1; no reliable D call. This TCR was sampled from a woman in her thirties with Graves' hyperthyroidism. In DNA, the CDR3 is TGTGCCAGCAGCCAAGGGGCGGACAATGAGCAGTTCTTC. Amino acids: CASSQGADNEQFF.